One and the same sample provided the 8 T cell receptor beta chains below, sequenced in a study of blood T cells in healthy people across ages. Primers used in a second PCR of roughly 7 to 11 cycles were a sample-barcoded 5' primer and a J-beta primer mix. TCRdb fed the 5' RACE reads into MiXCR, producing one record per CDR3 protein. Found here are 1.5 million to 2 million distinct CDR3 sequences, about two fifths of them singletons; the top ten hold roughly 23%. Sample: blood. These receptors originate from a human donor in good health.

V gene TRBV4-2 combines with J gene TRBJ1-4; D may be TRBD1 (5 bases). Trimming pared 1 base from V and 10 bases from J, leaving 22 bases between. This CDR3 region has 17 residues. Germline values: CDR1 LGHNA, CDR2 YNFKEQ. CDR3 in DNA: TGTGCCAGCAGCCAAGGCGGGGGAACAGTCTCTCGGGGAAAACTGTTTTTT. Its protein is CASSQGGGTVSRGKLFF.

The chain uses TRBV29-1 and TRBJ2-7, with D hard to call. Per the germline V gene, CDR1 is SQVTM and CDR2 is ANQGSEA. There are 15 residues in the CDR3. V was pared by 0 bases and J by 4 bases, with 16 bases between. CDR3 in amino acids: CSVEDVQKNGYEQYF. CDR3 coding DNA: TGCAGCGTTGAAGACGTACAGAAAAACGGTTACGAGCAGTACTTC.

About this clonotype itself: It is likely a read error, because the conserved phenylalanine at the end of the CDR3 is missing. CDR3 nucleotide sequence: TGTGCCAGCAGCCCCCGGACTGCCAGCTCCTACGAGCAGTACTTG. As protein: CASSPRTASSYEQYL. The chain carries TRBV7-2 and TRBJ2-7, with a possible D match to TRBD2 (5 bases). The CDR3 loop spans 15 amino acids. CDR1 and CDR2 from the germline V gene are SGHTA and FQGNSA. V lost 5 bases, J lost 0 bases, and 14 bases lay in between.

The chain carries TRBV24-1 and TRBJ2-1, with D maybe TRBD1 (6 bases). Germline V gene sequence: CDR1 KGHDR, CDR2 SFDVKD. The CDR3 totals 17 residues. V was clipped by 4 bases and J by 0 bases, with 15 bases between them. CDR3 sequence reads: CATSEKQGLSSYNEQFF. DNA of the CDR3: TGTGCCACCAGTGAAAAACAGGGCTTGAGCTCCTACAATGAGCAGTTCTTC.

The CDR3 sequence: CAWSVLGGQPQHF. The CDR3 region has the DNA TGTGCCTGGAGTGTACTTGGAGGGCAGCCCCAGCATTTT. This chain uses TRBV30 with TRBJ1-5; D is ambiguous. Germline CDR1 and CDR2: GTSNPN and SVGIG (reference sequence). The CDR3 covers 13 residues. V was shortened by 0 bases and J by 7 bases, with 10 bases between the two germline ends.

This clonotype was counted only a few times. CDR3 nucleotide sequence: TGTGCCAGCAGTTTTACCCTAGCGCCCTACAATGAGCAGTTCTTC. This gives the protein CASSFTLAPYNEQFF. The chain recombines TRBV12-3 or TRBV12-4 with TRBJ2-1, with D perhaps matching TRBD2 (6 bases). V lost 3 bases and J lost 2, with 11 bases in between. The CDR3 spans 15 residues.

The rearrangement uses TRBV6-6 and TRBJ1-3; D not resolved. This CDR3 is built from 16 residues. The V end was cut by 0 bases, the J end by 0 bases, with 9 bases between. Germline V gives CDR1 MNHNY, CDR2 SVGAGI (reference sequence). DNA for the CDR3: TGTGCCAGCAGTTACTCGAAGCAAAGCTCTGGAAACACCATATATTTT. Translating gives CASSYSKQSSGNTIYF.

The gene calls are TRBV2 and TRBJ2-5, with 7 positions matching TRBD2. The CDR3 runs to 13 residues. CDR1 SNHLY and CDR2 FYNNEI come from the germline V gene. The V segment lost 7 bases and the J segment 2 bases; nucleotides outside the gene matches: 4. The CDR3 coding sequence is TGTGCCAGCAATAAGCGGGAACAAGAGACCCAGTACTTC. Residues: CASNKREQETQYF.